One sample yielded the 8 T cell receptor beta chains listed below, sequenced in a study of T cell repertoires in cytomegalovirus infection. MiXCR was run by TCRdb on the reads, yielding one entry per CDR3 protein. The table includes 30,000 to 40,000 distinct CDR3 sequences, 52% detected once. Their antigens remain unidentified. Specimen: CD8+ T cells from cultured PBMCs, collected from culture after CMV antigen stimulation. All receptors derive from a human donor in good health (CMV status not recorded). Some clones in this sample may be carry-over from other donors' samples.

The J gene is TRBJ1-2, the V gene TRBV7-9; D uncertain. CDR1 and CDR2 (germline): SEHNR, FQNEAQ (reference sequence). Trimming pared 5 bases from V and 8 bases from J, leaving 15 bases between. The CDR3 sequence is 13 residues long. The CDR3 DNA follows: TGTGCCAGCAGCAGGACGGATTTTTGGGGCTACACCTTC. Translation gives CASSRTDFWGYTF. The whole variable domain, filled in from reference TRBV7-9 and TRBJ1-2, reads DTGVSQNPRHKITKRGQNVTFRCDPISEHNRLYWYRQTLGQGPEFLTYFQNEAQLEKSRLLSDRFSAERPKGSFSTLEIQRTEQGDSAMYLCASSRTDFWGYTFGSGTRLTVV.

This clonotype was counted a few times. The chain couples TRBV4-2 to TRBJ2-3; no clear D gene. Trimming cost V 1 base and J 2 bases, with 16 bases left between them. Germline values: CDR1 LGHNA, CDR2 YNFKEQ. CDR3 length: 17 amino acids. As DNA, the CDR3 is TGTGCCAGCAGCCAAGCCTTGGGCAGCTCCCACACAGATACGCAGTATTTT. Translated, it gives CASSQALGSSHTDTQYF.

The chain uses TRBV4-2 and TRBJ2-3; D might be TRBD1 (5 bases). CDR3 size: 16 residues. Germline V gene sequence: CDR1 LGHNA, CDR2 YNFKEQ. V shed 0 bases and J shed 1 base, with 11 bases lying between them. The CDR3 DNA sequence: TGTGCCAGCAGCCAAGAAGGCAGGGTGGGCACAGATACGCAGTATTTT. As protein: CASSQEGRVGTDTQYF.

Only one count was recorded for this clonotype. The rearrangement links TRBV7-2 to TRBJ1-1; a possible D gene is TRBD1 (6 bases). V lost 2 bases and J 0 bases, leaving 10 bases between the germline ends. The germline gives CDR1 SGHTA, CDR2 FQGNSA. The CDR3 is 15 residues long. The CDR3 is CASSLLGGLNTEAFF. The CDR3 DNA reads as TGTGCCAGCAGCTTATTAGGGGGTTTGAACACTGAAGCTTTCTTT.

This clonotype was counted at least ten times. CDR3 residues: CASSATSGPYNEQFF. The CDR3 region has the DNA TGTGCCAGCAGCGCTACTAGCGGACCTTACAATGAGCAGTTCTTC. V usage is TRBV7-3 and J usage is TRBJ2-1; TRBD2 aligns across 8 bases. V was clipped by 5 bases and J by 4 bases; unmatched bases: 7. The CDR3 runs 15 residues. Germline assignment: CDR1 SGHTA and CDR2 FQGTGA.

The chain joins TRBV19 to TRBJ2-7; tentatively, D is TRBD2 (6 bases). This CDR3 has 15 amino acids. Per the germline V gene, CDR1 is LNHDA and CDR2 is SQIVND (reference sequence). Trimming removed 6 bases at V and 0 bases at J, with 15 bases between. CDR3 loop: CASRRGTGSSYEQYF. The CDR3 nucleotides read TGTGCCAGTAGGCGCGGGACTGGGAGCTCCTACGAGCAGTACTTC.

This clonotype was counted between two and nine times. The rearrangement joins TRBV12-3 or TRBV12-4 to TRBJ2-1; D is undetermined. The length of the CDR3 is 14 residues. V gave up 5 bases and J gave up 8 bases, with 16 bases separating them. The CDR3 coding sequence is TGTGCCAGCAGTATTTTGTCCCTAGAGCATGAGCAGTTCTTC. This codes for CASSILSLEHEQFF.

This clonotype was detected ten times or more. The V call is TRBV7-3, the J call TRBJ2-7; the match to TRBD1 covers 12 bases. The CDR3 runs to 15 residues. The trim removed 1 base at V and 8 bases at J, leaving 6 bases unmatched. CDR1 and CDR2 from the germline V gene are SGHTA and FQGTGA. This CDR3 is CASSLSEGTGGQQYF. The DNA for the CDR3 is TGTGCCAGCAGCTTAAGCGAGGGGACAGGGGGCCAGCAGTACTTC.